This T cell receptor beta chain originates from a study of long-term antiretroviral therapy in people with HIV. Samples were assayed with immunoSEQ v3.0 at survey level. Some clones are missing from TCRdb's copy, which holds only in-frame ones; the method was immunoSEQ multiplex PCR. The repertoire consists of approximately 15,000 clones, with about 80% occurring once and the leading ten covering roughly 18%. In the case of this clone: Its antigen is still unknown.

The CDR3 covers 12 residues. Trimming shortened V by 3 bases and J by 4 bases, and 7 bases separated the two germline ends. Germline CDR1 reads MGHDK; CDR2 reads SYGVNS. Study-level points and caveats: Dominant in the repertoire at all time points were clones expanded before ART.

This sample comprised unsorted PBMCs, obtained just before starting antiretroviral therapy. The chain couples TRBV25-1 to TRBJ2-7, with D possibly being TRBD1 (5 bases). This TCR was sampled from a man aged 35 to 55 with HIV. The CDR3 sequence is CASSEDIYEQYF. The CDR3 DNA reads TGTGCCAGCAGTGAGGACATTTACGAGCAGTACTTC.